These 24 T cell receptor beta chains were sequenced from one sample in a study of vaccination and CD4 T cells after COVID-19. Noted treatment: roughly ten-day PBMC culture with coronavirus spike peptide pools or control peptides (ViraFEST assay). Gathering of the CD4+ T cells, from the unexposed donor, took place before the COVID-19 pandemic (2011-2018). Researchers used the Oncomine TCR Beta short-read assay to sequence DNA from cultured CD4+ T cells. One entry per CDR3 protein results from TCRdb running MiXCR on the PCR reads. The data hold approximately 4,600 distinct CDR3 sequences, with around three fifths observed a single time. Antigens of these TCRs are unknown. Sequenced sample: CD4+ T cells from blood, cultured in vitro. The receptor set was obtained from a human donor in good health.

The chain combines TRBV7-2 with TRBJ2-3; 11 bases map to TRBD2. The CDR3 length is 16 residues. CDR1 and CDR2 from the germline V gene are SGHTA and FQGNSA. Germline trimming cut 5 bases from V and 1 base from J; bases unmatched to any gene: 5. CDR3 sequence reads: CASSSGTSGGTDTQYF. The CDR3 DNA reads as TGTGCCAGCAGCAGTGGGACTAGCGGTGGCACAGATACGCAGTATTTT.

The genes are TRBV6-1 and TRBJ2-4; 8 bases are shared with TRBD2. Trimming cost V 0 bases and J 2 bases; bases outside gene matches: 6. CDR1 and CDR2 from the germline V gene are MNHNS and SASEGT. The CDR3 is 17 residues long. The CDR3 reads CASSEALGGGPKNIQYF. As DNA, the CDR3 is TGTGCCAGCAGTGAAGCCCTCGGGGGGGGTCCCAAAAACATTCAGTACTTC.

The V gene is TRBV29-1, the J gene TRBJ1-5; weak D call: TRBD1 (5 bases). The V end lost 7 bases, the J end lost 6 bases, and 16 bases lay between the germline ends. The CDR3 has 13 residues. Germline loops: CDR1 SQVTM, CDR2 ANQGSEA. CDR3 sequence: CSARAREGQPQHF. The CDR3 nucleotides read TGCAGCGCTCGGGCCAGGGAGGGTCAGCCCCAGCATTTT.

This rearrangement joins TRBV19 to TRBJ1-1, with 7 bases lining up with TRBD1. CDR1 is LNHDA and CDR2 is SQIVND in the germline V gene (reference sequence). V gave up 10 bases and J gave up 3 bases; unmatched junction bases: 8. CDR3 length: 13 residues. DNA of the CDR3: TGTGCCACTTCCAACAGGGGTCACACTGAAGCTTTCTTT. This gives the protein CATSNRGHTEAFF.

This chain connects TRBV10-3 to TRBJ1-5, with TRBD1 as a possible D gene (5 bases). Trimming cost V 0 bases and J 1 base, with 13 bases left between them. The length of the CDR3 is 17 residues. From germline, CDR1 is ENHRY and CDR2 SYGVKD. The CDR3 nucleotides are TGTGCCATCAGTGAGTCGTATTCGGGGGGGAGCAATCAGCCCCAGCATTTT. The encoded protein is CAISESYSGGSNQPQHF.

The V call is TRBV10-1, the J call TRBJ2-3; no definite D call. Germline-derived CDR1 and CDR2 are WNHNN and SYGVQD (reference sequence). The V gene lost 3 bases and the J gene lost 1 base, with 8 bases spanning the gap. The CDR3 spans 14 residues. Here the CDR3 reads CASSDRTGTDTQYF. CDR3 nucleotides: TGCGCCAGCAGTGACAGAACAGGCACAGATACGCAGTATTTT.

This clonotype was observed a handful of times. The rearrangement uses TRBV10-2 and TRBJ1-6; D remains ambiguous. V gave up 3 bases and J gave up 6 bases, with 18 bases separating them. Per germline, CDR1 WSHSY and CDR2 SAAADI. CDR3 length: 17 residues. DNA of the CDR3: TGCGCCAGCAGTGAAGGAGTCTTGAGACGGCTTAATTCACCCCTCCACTTT. Residues: CASSEGVLRRLNSPLHF.

The CDR3 sequence: CASSQTDRGTEAFF. CDR3 in DNA: TGTGCCAGCAGTCAAACCGACAGGGGCACTGAAGCTTTCTTT. The genes are TRBV28 and TRBJ1-1; 8 bases fit TRBD1. The CDR3 length is 14 residues. Germline CDR1 and CDR2: MDHEN and SYDVKM. The junction had 6 bases not matched to a gene; V was cut back by 5 bases and J by 4 bases.

To note about this clonotype: One end of the junction is discordant with germline, which a read error may explain. V usage is TRBV20-1 and J usage is TRBJ2-3; D is undetermined. The CDR3 covers 11 residues. CDR1 is DFQATT, CDR2 SNEGSKA, per germline (reference sequence). The CDR3 coding sequence is TGCGGTGCTAACCTGGTAGATACGCAGTATTTT. The encoded protein is CGANLVDTQYF.

The sample holds one count of this clonotype. This chain connects TRBV19 to TRBJ1-5; perhaps TRBD1 as D (5 bases). Germline CDR1 is LNHDA and CDR2 is SQIVND (reference sequence). The germline V and J ends were trimmed by 5 bases and 7 bases, with 12 bases remaining between them. This CDR3 contains 13 residues. CDR3 residues: CASSEVRDQPQHF. CDR3 DNA: TGTGCCAGTAGTGAGGTTCGGGACCAGCCCCAGCATTTT. Based on the CDR3 plus reference TRBV19 and TRBJ1-5, the full variable domain is DGGITQSPKYLFRKEGQNVTLSCEQNLNHDAMYWYRQDPGQGLRLIYYSQIVNDFQKGDIAEGYSVSREKKESFPLTVTSAQKNPTAFYLCASSEVRDQPQHFGDGTRLSIL.

The genes are TRBV5-6 and TRBJ1-6; D is perhaps TRBD1 (5 bases). The CDR3 contains 14 residues. Germline V lookup: CDR1 SGHDT, CDR2 YYEEEE. Trimming shortened V by 4 bases and J by 9 bases, and 14 bases separated the two germline ends. The CDR3 here is CASSPVGGASPLHF. CDR3 in DNA: TGTGCCAGCAGCCCTGTTGGTGGGGCTTCACCCCTCCACTTT.

The rearrangement links TRBV24-1 to TRBJ2-3; 7 bases line up with TRBD1. Germline CDR1 and CDR2: KGHDR and SFDVKD. V lost 4 bases, J lost 2 bases, and 8 bases stayed unmatched. This CDR3 region has 16 residues. The CDR3 nucleotides are TGTGCCACCAGTGACCCAGGGGGTCAGGTCACAGATACGCAGTATTTT. Protein: CATSDPGGQVTDTQYF.

This clonotype was seen a few times. The chain recombines TRBV20-1 with TRBJ1-6; a weak D match, TRBD1 (6 bases). V dropped 4 bases and J dropped 10 bases, with 17 bases sitting between them. Germline loops: CDR1 DFQATT, CDR2 SNEGSKA (reference sequence). The CDR3 is made up of 14 amino acids. This chain's CDR3 is CSATLGDIGSPLHF. CDR3 nucleotides: TGCAGTGCTACCCTTGGGGACATCGGGTCACCCCTCCACTTT.

As DNA, the CDR3 is TGTGCCAGCAGTTACTCTGGGGGGGCCAACGTCCTGACTTTC. As protein: CASSYSGGANVLTF. The chain uses TRBV6-5 and TRBJ2-6; no clear D. The CDR3 totals 14 residues. Trimming removed 0 bases at V and 4 bases at J, with 4 bases between. From germline, CDR1 is MNHEY and CDR2 SVGAGI.

CDR3 protein: CASSDPRQADTQYF. The CDR3 nucleotides read TGCGCCAGCAGTGACCCGCGCCAGGCTGATACGCAGTATTTT. The chain is built from TRBV10-1 and TRBJ2-3, with unresolved D. V was pared by 3 bases and J by 6 bases, with 13 bases between. The CDR3 length is 14 residues. Germline values: CDR1 WNHNN, CDR2 SYGVQD (reference sequence).

The chain joins TRBV9 to TRBJ2-7; TRBD1 agrees at 7 bases. Trimming at V came to 4 bases and at J to 0 bases, leaving 7 bases not matched to a gene. CDR3 length equals 15 residues. Germline-derived CDR1 and CDR2 are SGDLS and YYNGEE. CDR3 in DNA: TGTGCCAGCAGCCCTCGACAGGGACACTCCTACGAGCAGTACTTC. Translating it yields CASSPRQGHSYEQYF.

The CDR3 DNA sequence: TGTGCCAGCAGCTTAGGAGGGAGCGTTGAAGCTTTCTTT. Amino acid sequence: CASSLGGSVEAFF. The V and J genes are TRBV5-4 and TRBJ1-1, with unresolved D. Between the trimmed V and J ends, which lost 2 bases and 7 bases, there was a span of 12 bases. The V gene's germline CDR1 is SGHNT and CDR2 YYREEE (reference sequence). The CDR3 loop spans 13 amino acids.

The chain combines TRBV4-1 with TRBJ2-7, with D possibly TRBD1 on 6 matching bases. Trimming pared 0 bases from V and 0 bases from J, leaving 12 bases between. CDR1 MGHRA and CDR2 YSYEKL come from the germline V gene. CDR3 length equals 16 residues. This CDR3 is CASSQDGGRDSYEQYF. CDR3 DNA sequence: TGCGCCAGCAGCCAAGATGGGGGCAGAGACTCCTACGAGCAGTACTTC.

The chain carries TRBV12-3 or TRBV12-4 and TRBJ1-2; TRBD1 aligns across 7 bases. The CDR3 has 13 amino acids. Trimming took 6 bases from V and 8 from J; bases not matched to a gene: 9. CDR3 protein: CASRLTGEGGYTF. CDR3 nucleotides: TGTGCCAGCAGGTTAACAGGGGAAGGCGGCTACACCTTC.

The rearrangement links TRBV30 to TRBJ2-2, with TRBD1 matching over 9 bases. CDR1 GTSNPN and CDR2 SVGIG come from the germline V gene (reference sequence). V was pared by 7 bases and J by 6 bases, with 9 bases of the junction left unmatched. The CDR3 extends over 14 amino acids. CDR3 region: CAFEQGAFPGELFF. The CDR3 DNA reads as TGTGCCTTCGAACAGGGGGCTTTCCCCGGGGAGCTGTTTTTT.

CDR3: CAIKPGQGFQETQYF. For the CDR3, the DNA is TGTGCCATTAAACCGGGACAGGGTTTCCAAGAGACCCAGTACTTC. V and J are TRBV10-3 and TRBJ2-5; TRBD1 agrees at 9 bases. V dropped 9 bases and J dropped 1; count of bases not matched to a gene: 9. This CDR3 has 15 amino acids. In germline, CDR1 is ENHRY, CDR2 SYGVKD.

This chain links TRBV20-1 with TRBJ1-3, with TRBD1 as a possible D gene (5 bases). V was shortened by 4 bases and J by 2 bases, with 12 bases between the two germline ends. Germline V gene sequence: CDR1 DFQATT, CDR2 SNEGSKA (reference sequence). The CDR3 consists of 14 residues. CDR3 bases: TGCAGTGCTAAATCTGGGGGGACTGGAAACACCATATATTTT. Protein product: CSAKSGGTGNTIYF.

This clonotype has a handful of counts. The chain joins TRBV20-1 to TRBJ2-5; the D is unclear. Looked up from germline, CDR1 is DFQATT and CDR2 is SNEGSKA (reference sequence). Trimming removed 2 bases from V and 5 bases from J, with 12 bases in between. CDR3 length equals 13 residues. CDR3 region: CSARTGGWETQYF. CDR3 bases: TGCAGTGCTAGAACGGGTGGTTGGGAGACCCAGTACTTC.

The chain uses TRBV7-9 and TRBJ2-1, with D tentatively TRBD1 (6 bases). CDR3 length equals 13 residues. The V and J ends lost 4 bases and 5 bases respectively, with 9 bases between them. Germline V gives CDR1 SEHNR, CDR2 FQNEAQ (reference sequence). The CDR3 region has the DNA TGTGCCAGCAGCTGGGGACAAAACAATGAGCAGTTCTTC. Encoded protein: CASSWGQNNEQFF.